The 6 T cell receptor beta chains presented below share a single source sample, sequenced in a study of cytomegalovirus exposure and HLA in healthy donors. The protocol was immunoSEQ multiplex PCR, while the TCRdb copy is restricted to in-frame clones and leaves out a portion. The repertoire holds fewer than 300,000 clones, with more than 75% as singletons. The sequencing sample was made of PBMCs. These receptors were collected from a woman between 18 and 29 years old in good health and CMV-seronegative.

The chain joins TRBV27 to TRBJ2-2; D remains ambiguous. V lost 6 bases to trimming and J lost 3 bases, with 11 bases between them. CDR1 is MNHEY, CDR2 SMNVEV, per germline (reference sequence). There are 14 residues in the CDR3. CDR3 DNA sequence: TGTGCCAGCAGATCACACAGTCACACCGGGGAGCTGTTTTTT. Protein product: CASRSHSHTGELFF.

This clone has a handful of counts. Different DNA sequences within this sample yield the same CDR3. The chain carries TRBV27 and TRBJ1-1, with D possibly being TRBD1 (5 bases). V lost 3 bases and J lost 2, with 10 bases in between. Germline V CDR1 and CDR2: MNHEY, SMNVEV (reference sequence). The CDR3 is 14 residues long. The CDR3 nucleotides are TGTGCCAGCAGTTTTAGGGGAGGTAACACTGAAGCTTTCTTT. It codes for CASSFRGGNTEAFF.

The V and J genes are TRBV28 and TRBJ1-4; no firm D call. The CDR3 spans 14 residues. Trimming left V 6 bases short and J 11 bases short, with 19 bases between. Germline CDR1 and CDR2: MDHEN and SYDVKM. The CDR3 is CASSSRGTLGKLFF. As DNA, the CDR3 is TGTGCCAGCAGCAGTCGAGGCACCCTTGGGAAACTGTTTTTT.

This clone was seen a single time. The chain employs TRBV2 and TRBJ1-2, with TRBD1 matching 8 bases. The CDR3 loop spans 13 amino acids. With V trimmed by 6 bases and J by 4 bases, 4 bases remained unmatched. In germline, CDR1 is SNHLY, CDR2 FYNNEI. This CDR3 is CASRYGTGYGYTF. CDR3 DNA sequence: TGTGCCAGCAGATATGGGACAGGCTATGGCTACACCTTC.

The genes are TRBV19 and TRBJ1-4; 8 bases match TRBD1. This CDR3 is 12 amino acids long. In germline, CDR1 is LNHDA, CDR2 SQIVND (reference sequence). V dropped 9 bases and J dropped 10; count of bases not matched to a gene: 7. CDR3 in DNA: TGTGCCAGCAAGGACAGGGTGGGAAAACTGTTTTTT. Translated, it gives CASKDRVGKLFF.

The V call is TRBV28, the J call TRBJ1-6, with D uncertain. Germline V CDR1 and CDR2: MDHEN, SYDVKM. This CDR3 has 12 amino acids. V was clipped by 2 bases and J by 7 bases, with 3 bases between them. The CDR3 loop is CASSLQNSPLHF. In nucleotides, the CDR3 is TGTGCCAGCAGTTTACAGAATTCACCCCTCCACTTT.